One TCR beta chain is described in this entry. Its antigen remains unknown. Only in-frame clones appear in the TCRdb table, and some are missing; sequencing was by immunoSEQ multiplex PCR. The sample yields more than 40,000 clones, 88% seen once. The record originates from a study of OX40 agonist ivuxolimab in advanced cancers. Study-wide background: The diagnoses of dose-escalation patients were hepatocellular carcinoma, melanoma, renal cell or head and neck cancer. Eligibility rules accepted prior anti-PD-1, anti-PD-L1 or anti-CTLA-4 therapy, and 40% had some.

Study-level findings and limits: Near-lowest levels of clonal expansion characterized partial responders at 0.1-3.0 mg/kg.

V was clipped by 5 bases and J by 5 bases; unmatched bases: 8. This CDR3 is built from 17 residues. Per germline, CDR1 MNHEY and CDR2 SMNVEV (reference sequence). The sample in question was CD4+ or CD8+ T cells sorted from blood, obtained in a trial of the OX40 agonist ivuxolimab. The rearrangement uses TRBV27 and TRBJ2-2, with 13 bases matching TRBD2. This TCR derives from an adult with an advanced solid tumor such as melanoma, head and neck, liver or kidney cancer. CDR3 amino acids: CASSPRTSGGVTGELFF. As DNA, the CDR3 is TGTGCCAGCAGTCCCCGGACTAGCGGGGGCGTAACCGGGGAGCTGTTTTTT.